The sequence of this TCR beta chain was determined in a study of shared clonotypes between healthy human individuals (TCRdb year 2020). Background on the whole study: The cohort comprised a couple of women and a few men aged 18 to 49 years. Per donor, three plates each were used for CD4 naive and CD4 memory, two for CD8 naive, and one for CD8 memory. Blood TCR repertoires of five healthy adults were deeply sequenced to estimate repertoire size and the extent of clonotype sharing between individuals. Libraries were prepared and TCR repertoires were sequenced by different laboratories using diverse techniques, in order to increase sequencing depth and limit assay-specific biases. Per donor, leukapheresis produced somewhere between about 0.94 and 9 billion PBMCs. The study at large found these results: Clonotypes shared by all four sorted-subset donors showed higher generation probabilities than non-shared clonotypes. Sampling was restricted to blood, and TCR repertoires in tissue are likely to differ from TCR repertoires in blood. Incomplete sequencing was indicated by rarefaction of sorted-subset datasets, despite the large sequencing depth. Based on pairwise subsampling, the degree of clonotype sharing among donors was expected to be affected by sequencing depth. Naive subsets generally had larger estimated clonotype richness than memory subsets. The genetic and exposure-history diversity represented was limited by the small number of donors. About 5% of naive CD4, roughly 3.6% of naive CD8, roughly 2.5% of memory CD4, and about 0.4% of memory CD8 clonotypes were shared across a handful of donors.

CD8 naive samples consisted of CD45RO-negative cells that were positively selected for CCR7, yielding a CD45RA+CCR7+ population without TemRA cells. The donors were healthy, HIV-negative adults with no recently reported acute infections or vaccinations. Every donor was a Caucasian adult residing in Nashville, Tennessee, USA. Blood was collected by leukapheresis, and PBMCs were isolated by Ficoll-Histopaque density gradient centrifugation and then cryopreserved in liquid nitrogen vapor phase. Analytical flow cytometry was used to check the purity and quantity of each magnetically sorted T cell population. Each sorted fraction had its genomic DNA isolated and then quantified by UV absorbance on a Nanodrop 2000c. TCR CDR3 regions were amplified from genomic DNA by multiplex PCR using the deep immunoSEQ assay. Genomic DNA extracted from each cell subset was distributed evenly over all wells of several immunoSEQ 96-well plates, and each plate served as one replicate. For sorted subsets, each replicate PCR was loaded with around 220 ng genomic DNA, equivalent to approximately 27,000 T cell genomes. Purified libraries were measured with a Qubit 3.0 fluorometer, size-checked on a Bioanalyzer 2100, and measured again with the KAPA Library Quantification kit. Every immunoSEQ 96-well plate was sequenced on a separate single-read 150-cycle Illumina NextSeq 550 flow cell. On the authors' methods: Because only junctional sequences without quality scores were contained in the immunoSEQ output, filtering matching that applied to full-length reads could not be performed. Sequences were annotated with PyIR, a Python wrapper for IgBLAST v1.9, using IMGT germline references to assign V/J genes and CDR3. Reads were removed for weak V/J assignments (E-value above 1e-6), missing CDR3, stop codons, out-of-frame junctions, or ambiguous translated residues. V3J clonotypes were defined by identical inferred V gene, J gene, and CDR3 amino acid sequence. The percentage overlap between two repertoires was calculated by dividing the number of shared unique clonotypes by the size of the smaller repertoire. Richness of each repertoire was evaluated using RTK rarefaction, the Chao1 estimator, and Recon v2.1 estimates of unobserved clonotypes. Generation probabilities for all TCRbeta clonotypes obtained by the gDNA method from a handful of donors were computed using OLGA. TCRdb holds this immuneACCESS table with in-frame rearrangements only. Some clones are missing; in checked studies, unresolved V genes explain under half, and the rest has no known cause. The D gene and trimming were derived from the DNA, and the V and J assignments and clone size from that table. Present in this sample are millions of clones, 85% to 95% of which were seen just once. The ten top clones hold roughly 1.8% of the sample.

Worth noting for this clone: It has no known antigen specificity. No base quality values were provided; no much bigger clone lies one nucleotide off. This specimen includes other DNA sequences encoding the same CDR3.

The TCR was taken from a man aged 18 to 29 in good health. Some clones in this sample may be carry-over from other donors' samples. Source material: naive CD8+ T cells from PBMCs. In the paper's terms, the cell subset or site label means: CD45RA+CCR7+.

The DNA sequence is given as TGTGCCAGCAGCGAGGGCGGTTCCTACGAGCAGTACTTC. Its protein product is CASSEGGSYEQYF. The V and J segments used are TRBV9 and TRBJ2-7, with an unclear D gene assignment. The V and J ends are trimmed by 3 bases and 1 base, leaving 8 bases between them. Measured from the cysteine to the phenylalanine, the CDR3 is 13 residues long. The only DNA kept is the CDR3, 39 bases in frame from the first base. In the germline V gene, CDR1 corresponds to SGDLS and CDR2 to YYNGEE.